The text below deals with one T cell receptor beta chain. Produced via immunoSEQ multiplex PCR; TCRdb's table is partial and in-frame only. Of approximately 52,000 clones in the sample, around 94% were seen once. This sample is drawn from a study of OX40 agonist ivuxolimab in advanced cancers. The sample here was CD4+ or CD8+ T cells sorted from blood, taken in a trial of the OX40 agonist ivuxolimab. The TCR comes from an adult with an advanced solid tumor such as melanoma, head and neck, liver or kidney cancer.

The CDR3 region has the DNA TGTGCCAGCAGCTTTGGCGGGGGGGCAACGCAGTTCTTC. It is translated as CASSFGGGATQFF. The rearrangement links TRBV5-6 to TRBJ2-1; 9 nucleotides align to TRBD2. The CDR3 has 13 residues. Losses at the gene ends were 2 bases for V and 12 bases for J; bases not matched to a gene: 6. CDR1 is SGHDT and CDR2 is YYEEEE in the germline V gene.